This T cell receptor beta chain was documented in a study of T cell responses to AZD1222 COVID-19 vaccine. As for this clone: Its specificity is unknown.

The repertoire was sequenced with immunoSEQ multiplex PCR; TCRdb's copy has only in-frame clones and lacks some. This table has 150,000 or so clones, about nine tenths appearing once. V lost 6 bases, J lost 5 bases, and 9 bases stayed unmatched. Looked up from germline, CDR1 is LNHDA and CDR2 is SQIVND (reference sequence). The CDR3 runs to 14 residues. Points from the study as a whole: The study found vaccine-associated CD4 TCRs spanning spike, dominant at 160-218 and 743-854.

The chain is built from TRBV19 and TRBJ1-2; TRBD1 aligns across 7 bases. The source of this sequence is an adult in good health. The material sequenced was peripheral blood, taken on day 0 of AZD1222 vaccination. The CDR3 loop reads CASRSGTAIYGYTF. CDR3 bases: TGTGCCAGTAGGAGCGGGACAGCTATTTATGGCTACACCTTC.